This record looks at one T cell receptor (beta chain) sequence and its context. Only in-frame clones appear in the TCRdb table, and some are missing; sequencing was by immunoSEQ multiplex PCR. The repertoire holds roughly 90,000 clones, with about nine tenths as singletons. The CDR3 has 17 residues. The germline gives CDR1 MNHEY, CDR2 SVGEGT. Trimming shortened V by 0 bases and J by 1 base, and 15 bases separated the two germline ends. This sample is drawn from a study of blood T cell repertoires in COVID-19. At the level of the study: Sites in the United States, Italy and Spain provided acute and convalescent COVID-19 samples.

This sequence originates from a man between 50 and 59 years old with acute or convalescent COVID-19. Sequencing was done on a sample of peripheral blood. This sequence joins TRBV6-2 or TRBV6-3 and TRBJ1-1; D is perhaps TRBD1 (6 bases). The CDR3 loop reads CASSYSGTKLTNTEAFF. The DNA for the CDR3 is TGTGCCAGCAGTTACTCCGGGACAAAGTTAACGAACACTGAAGCTTTCTTT.